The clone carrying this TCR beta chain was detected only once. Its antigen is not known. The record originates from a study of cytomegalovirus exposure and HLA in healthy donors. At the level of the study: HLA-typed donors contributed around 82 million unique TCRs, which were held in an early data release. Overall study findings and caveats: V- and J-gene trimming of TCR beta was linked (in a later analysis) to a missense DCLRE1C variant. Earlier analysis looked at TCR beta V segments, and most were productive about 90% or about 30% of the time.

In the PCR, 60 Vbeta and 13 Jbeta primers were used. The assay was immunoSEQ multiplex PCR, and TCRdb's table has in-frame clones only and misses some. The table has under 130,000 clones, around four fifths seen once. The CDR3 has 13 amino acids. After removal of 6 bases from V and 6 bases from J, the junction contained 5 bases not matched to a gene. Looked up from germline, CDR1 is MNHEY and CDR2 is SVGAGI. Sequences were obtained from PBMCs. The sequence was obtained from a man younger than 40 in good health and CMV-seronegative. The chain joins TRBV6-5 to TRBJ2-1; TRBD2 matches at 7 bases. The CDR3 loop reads CASSGTGGNEQFF. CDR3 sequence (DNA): TGTGCCAGCAGCGGAACGGGGGGCAATGAGCAGTTCTTC.